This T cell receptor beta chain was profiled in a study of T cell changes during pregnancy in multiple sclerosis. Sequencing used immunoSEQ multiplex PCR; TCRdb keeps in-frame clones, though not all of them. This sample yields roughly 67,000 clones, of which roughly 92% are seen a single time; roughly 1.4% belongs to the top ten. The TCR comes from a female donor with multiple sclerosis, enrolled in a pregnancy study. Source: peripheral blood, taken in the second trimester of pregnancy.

CDR3 loop: CASSLDSLSYGYTF. The CDR3 DNA reads TGTGCCAGCAGCTTGGACAGCCTGAGCTATGGCTACACCTTC. The chain employs TRBV5-8 and TRBJ1-2; D not certain. This CDR3 has 14 amino acids. Germline assignment: CDR1 SGHTS and CDR2 YDEGEE. V was cut by 0 bases and J by 4 bases, with 10 bases left in between.